This TCR beta chain was observed in a study of beta chain features in type 1 diabetes. Study-level background: Healthy donors resembled patients in age, gender and cell yields. Study-wide results and caveats: A moderate, significant TCRB CDR3 shortening appeared in type 1 diabetes across four CD4+ subsets.

CDR3 length: 13 residues. The V gene lost 8 bases and the J gene lost 4 bases, with 13 bases spanning the gap. Germline V CDR1 and CDR2: SGHTA, FQGNSA. Each donor gave one heparinised blood draw averaging about 116 mL. This clone has just a few counts. The antigen is not known. As every portion of the isolated RNA was reverse transcribed, the sequencing read expressed TCRB transcripts. TCRdb's table, derived via immunoSEQ multiplex PCR, lists solely in-frame clones and lacks some. The profile shows 200,000 to 250,000 clones, approximately 16% of them singletons. This chain joins TRBV7-2 and TRBJ2-3; D gene unclear. This receptor was taken from a man aged 25-45 years with type 1 diabetes. Input material: naive CD4+ T cells from blood. The CDR3 sequence is CASVARAPDTQYF. In DNA, the CDR3 is TGTGCCAGCGTAGCCCGGGCCCCAGATACGCAGTATTTT. The variable domain in full, completed from reference TRBV7-2 and TRBJ2-3, reads GAGVSQSPSNKVTEKGKDVELRCDPISGHTALYWYRQSLGQGLEFLIYFQGNSAPDKSGLPSDRFSAERTGGSVSTLTIQRTQQEDSAVYLCASVARAPDTQYFGPGTRLTVL.